This TCR beta chain was sequenced during a study of blood T cell repertoires in COVID-19 (TCRdb year 2020). For the wider study: The collaborator samples originated in the United States, Italy and Spain and spanned the acute and convalescent phases of COVID-19. Deeply sampled blood TCRbeta repertoires from subjects exposed to, actively infected with, or recovered from COVID-19 were included in the dataset. The repertoires were released in a freely available public database intended as a resource for research on the immune response to SARS-CoV-2. Samples were obtained from the ongoing ImmuneRACE study (first 160 participants) and from 1,000 to 1,500 subjects provided by 6 global collaborators. Where available, HLA class I and class II types were taken from metadata supplied by the sample provider and were not determined by assay-based typing. Nearly every sample came with metadata listing a de-identified subject ID, COVID-19 status, age in years and sex. The prospective study material was composed of cDNA or gDNA derived from T cells, B-cell-depleted T cells, or PBMCs. The study at large found these results: The amount of clinical and demographic metadata varied by source and participant and was provided uncurated.

The immunoSEQ Assay, a bias-controlled multiplex PCR, was used to amplify TCRbeta CDR3 regions from genomic DNA. In the original analysis: The number of nucleated cells in each sample was estimated from the amplification of reference gene primers within the assay. Sequence reads were collapsed and filtered to measure the absolute abundance of every unique TCRbeta CDR3 rearrangement. For each sample, productive Simpson clonality was calculated as the square root of Simpson's diversity index across productive rearrangements. The immuneACCESS repertoire file appears here via TCRdb, limited to in-frame rearrangements. These files lack a portion of the clones; in checked studies, under half of the deficit traces to unresolved V genes, and the cause of the others is not known. D and trimming were read from the DNA, whereas the V and J calls and clone size are those reported in that table. This sample is represented by about 29,000 clones; approximately 88% of them were singletons. Together, the top ten hold more than 9.5% of the sample.

The collaborating institutions used their own protocols to collect whole blood in K2EDTA tubes. Collaborator samples were shipped for TCRbeta analysis as frozen whole blood, isolated PBMCs, or DNA extracted from either sample type. There are 15 amino acids in the CDR3, from cysteine to phenylalanine inclusive. The only DNA kept is the CDR3, 45 bases in frame from the first base. V is pared back by 4 bases and J by 3 bases, with 16 bases lying between the germline termini. The CDR1 and CDR2 encoded by the germline V gene are SGHRS and YFSETQ. This clone has more than one count but fewer than ten. Its antigen is currently not known. The record has no base qualities; no much larger clone is one base away.

This chain joins TRBV5-1 to TRBJ1-2; the best D guess is TRBD1, with 5 bases matching. The sample comprised peripheral blood. This TCR came from a man at least 80 years old with active COVID-19. The nucleotides are TGCGCCAGCAGCCAAGCCTTCCAGGGCGACTATGGCTACACCTTC. Translated, it reads CASSQAFQGDYGYTF.